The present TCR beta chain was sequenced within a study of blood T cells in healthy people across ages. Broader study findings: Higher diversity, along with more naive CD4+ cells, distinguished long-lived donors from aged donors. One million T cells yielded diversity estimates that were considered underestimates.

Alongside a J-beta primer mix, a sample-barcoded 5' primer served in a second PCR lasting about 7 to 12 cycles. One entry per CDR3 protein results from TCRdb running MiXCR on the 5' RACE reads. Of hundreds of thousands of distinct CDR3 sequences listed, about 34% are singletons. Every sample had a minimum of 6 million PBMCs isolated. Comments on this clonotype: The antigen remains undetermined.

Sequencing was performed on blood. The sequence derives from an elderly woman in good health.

The CDR3 region has the DNA TGCAGTGCTAGAGCCCCAGCGGGGCCCCCCTCCGGAGAGCAGTACTTC. Its protein is CSARAPAGPPSGEQYF. The J gene is TRBJ2-7, the V gene TRBV20-1; 7 nucleotides line up with TRBD2. CDR1 DFQATT and CDR2 SNEGSKA come from the germline V gene (reference sequence). V gave up 1 base and J gave up 7 bases; unmatched junction bases: 16. CDR3 length: 16 amino acids.